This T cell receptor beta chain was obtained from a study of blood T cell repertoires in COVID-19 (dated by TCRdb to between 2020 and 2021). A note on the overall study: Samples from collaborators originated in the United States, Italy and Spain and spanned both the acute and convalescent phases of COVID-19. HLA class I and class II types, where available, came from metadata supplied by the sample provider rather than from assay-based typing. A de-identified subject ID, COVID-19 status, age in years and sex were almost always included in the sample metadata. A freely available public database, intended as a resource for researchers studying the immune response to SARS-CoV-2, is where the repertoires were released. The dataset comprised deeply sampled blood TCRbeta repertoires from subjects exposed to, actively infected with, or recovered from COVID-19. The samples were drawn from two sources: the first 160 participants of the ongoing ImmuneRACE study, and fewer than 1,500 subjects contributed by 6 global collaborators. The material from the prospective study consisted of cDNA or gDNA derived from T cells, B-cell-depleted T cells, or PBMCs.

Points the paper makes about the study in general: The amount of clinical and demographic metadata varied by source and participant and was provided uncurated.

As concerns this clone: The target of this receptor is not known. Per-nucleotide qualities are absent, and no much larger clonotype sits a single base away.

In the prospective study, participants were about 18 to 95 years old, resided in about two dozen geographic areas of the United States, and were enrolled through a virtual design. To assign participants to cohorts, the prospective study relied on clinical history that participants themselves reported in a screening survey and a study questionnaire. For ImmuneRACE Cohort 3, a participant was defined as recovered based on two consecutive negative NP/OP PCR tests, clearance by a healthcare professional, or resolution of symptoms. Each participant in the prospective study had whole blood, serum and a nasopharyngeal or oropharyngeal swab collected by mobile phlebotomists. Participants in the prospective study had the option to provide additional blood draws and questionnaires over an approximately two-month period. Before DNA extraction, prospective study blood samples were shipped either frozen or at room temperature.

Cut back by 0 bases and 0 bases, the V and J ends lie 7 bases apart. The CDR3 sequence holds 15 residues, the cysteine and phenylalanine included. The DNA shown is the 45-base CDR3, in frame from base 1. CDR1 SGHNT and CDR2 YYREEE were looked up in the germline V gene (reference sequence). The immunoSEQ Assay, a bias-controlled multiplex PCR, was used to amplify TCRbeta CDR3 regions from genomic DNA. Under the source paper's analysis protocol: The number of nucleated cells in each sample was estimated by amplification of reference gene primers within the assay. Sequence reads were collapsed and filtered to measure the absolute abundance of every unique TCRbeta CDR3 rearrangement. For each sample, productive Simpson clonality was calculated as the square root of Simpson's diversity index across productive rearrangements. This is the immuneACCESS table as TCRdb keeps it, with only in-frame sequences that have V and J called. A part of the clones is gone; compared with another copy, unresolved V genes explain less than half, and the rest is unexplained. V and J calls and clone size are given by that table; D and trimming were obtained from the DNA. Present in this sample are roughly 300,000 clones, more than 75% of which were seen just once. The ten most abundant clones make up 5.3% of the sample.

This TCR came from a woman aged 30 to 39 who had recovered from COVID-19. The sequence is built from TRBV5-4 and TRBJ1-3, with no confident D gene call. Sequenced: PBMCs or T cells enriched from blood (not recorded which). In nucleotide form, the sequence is TGTGCCAGCAGCTTGGCATTGAGCTCTGGAAACACCATATATTTT. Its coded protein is CASSLALSSGNTIYF.